One sample yielded the 7 T cell receptor beta chains listed below, sequenced in a study of blood T cell repertoires in COVID-19 (dated by TCRdb to 2019 to 2021). To prepare the library, the immunoSEQ multiplex PCR assay was applied. TCRdb took this table from immuneACCESS and kept in-frame rearrangements with V and J called. Such tables lack part of the clones; where checked against another copy, unresolved V genes explain under half of the gap, and the rest is unexplained. The sample table records about 170,000 clones; 80% to 85% of these occur just once. The top ten clones comprise less than 15% of the sample. The sequencing input was peripheral blood. These receptor sequences come from a man aged 18 to 29 with active or convalescent COVID-19.

This chain's CDR3 is CASSDSKTNTGELFF. For the CDR3, the DNA is TGTGCCAGCTCCGACAGCAAGACGAACACCGGGGAGCTGTTTTTT. This chain links TRBV25-1 with TRBJ2-2, with D possibly being TRBD1 (5 bases). Germline V gene sequence: CDR1 MGHDK, CDR2 SYGVNS. With 8 bases removed from V and 0 bases from J, the gap between germline ends came to 13 bases. The CDR3 runs to 15 residues. The complete variable domain, with remaining parts taken from reference TRBV25-1 and TRBJ2-2, reads EADIYQTPRYLVIGTGKKITLECSQTMGHDKMYWYQQDPGMELHLIHYSYGVNSTEKGDLSSESTVSRIRTEHFPLTLESARPSHTSQYLCASSDSKTNTGELFFGEGSRLTVL.

The rearrangement joins TRBV18 to TRBJ2-2, with D possibly TRBD1 on 5 matching bases. This CDR3 is 15 amino acids long. Looked up from germline, CDR1 is KGHSH and CDR2 is LQKENI. V was pared by 2 bases and J by 0 bases, with 7 bases between. CDR3 DNA sequence: TGTGCCAGCTCACCAGCGACAGCGAACACCGGGGAGCTGTTTTTT. Translating it yields CASSPATANTGELFF.

To note about this clone: Additional DNA sequences in this sample encode the identical CDR3. V and J are TRBV11-2 and TRBJ1-2, with D maybe TRBD1 (6 bases). Deletions cut 2 bases from V and 5 bases from J, with 9 bases between. This CDR3 comprises 13 residues. Germline V CDR1 and CDR2: SGHAT, FQNNGV. CDR3 residues: CASSLPRGYGYTF. The CDR3, as DNA: TGTGCCAGCAGCTTACCCAGGGGATATGGCTACACCTTC.

The J gene is TRBJ2-1, the V gene TRBV18, with D unresolved. Deletions cut 2 bases from V and 0 bases from J, with 8 bases between. CDR1 is KGHSH and CDR2 is LQKENI in the germline V gene. This CDR3 is built from 15 residues. The CDR3 DNA follows: TGTGCCAGCTCACCAACTGAAGTCTCCTACAATGAGCAGTTCTTC. Protein: CASSPTEVSYNEQFF. The full variable domain, rest sourced from reference TRBV18 and TRBJ2-1, is NAGVMQNPRHLVRRRGQEARLRCSPMKGHSHVYWYRQLPEEGLKFMVYLQKENIIDESGMPKERFSAEFPKEGPSILRIQQVVRGDSAAYFCASSPTEVSYNEQFFGPGTRLTVL.

This rearrangement joins TRBV28 to TRBJ2-3, with 7 bases fitting TRBD1. Germline CDR1 and CDR2: MDHEN and SYDVKM. The CDR3 loop spans 16 amino acids. Trimming at V came to 5 bases and at J to 2 bases, leaving 10 bases not matched to a gene. The CDR3 spells CASSTTGKVPTDTQYF. In nucleotides, the CDR3 is TGTGCCAGCAGTACGACAGGGAAAGTTCCCACAGATACGCAGTATTTT.

The rearrangement joins TRBV18 to TRBJ2-1; 8 nucleotides align to TRBD2. J lost 5 bases, V lost 4 bases, and 10 bases had no gene match. Germline assignment: CDR1 KGHSH and CDR2 LQKENI. This CDR3 region has 16 residues. The CDR3: CASSRGLDSFDNEQFF. The DNA of the CDR3 is TGTGCCAGCTCACGGGGACTAGACTCTTTTGACAATGAGCAGTTCTTC.

This chain connects TRBV6-1 to TRBJ1-4; D may be TRBD1 (5 bases). Between the trimmed V and J ends, which lost 4 bases and 0 bases, there was a span of 15 bases. Germline V CDR1 and CDR2: MNHNS, SASEGT. The CDR3 runs to 17 residues. The CDR3, as DNA: TGTGCCAGCAGTGCCCGAAGGGGCGATGCAACTAATGAAAAACTGTTTTTT. Protein product: CASSARRGDATNEKLFF.